These 27 T cell receptor beta chains share one sample of origin, sequenced in a study of cytomegalovirus exposure and HLA in healthy donors. PCR used 60 Vbeta primers and 13 Jbeta primers. TCRdb's copy holds only in-frame clones and misses some; the assay was immunoSEQ multiplex PCR. In the table there are approximately 220,000 clones, 70% to 80% of which are singletons. Sequencing input: PBMCs. Every receptor here comes from a girl aged 2-9 years in good health and CMV-seronegative.

The chain couples TRBV4-1 to TRBJ1-5; D is perhaps TRBD1 (5 bases). The V and J ends lost 1 base and 2 bases respectively, with 9 bases between them. Germline-derived CDR1 and CDR2 are MGHRA and YSYEKL. The CDR3 sequence is 15 residues long. The CDR3 DNA is TGCGCCAGCAGCCAAGTAGGAGGGGGCAATCAGCCCCAGCATTTT. Encoded protein: CASSQVGGGNQPQHF.

This chain joins TRBV7-9 and TRBJ1-2; 12 nucleotides match TRBD1. This CDR3 has 16 residues. The junction had 11 bases not matched to a gene; V was cut back by 4 bases and J by 8 bases. CDR1 is SEHNR and CDR2 is FQNEAQ in the germline V gene (reference sequence). This CDR3 reads CASSWTQGQGAGGYTF. CDR3 DNA sequence: TGTGCCAGCAGCTGGACCCAGGGACAGGGGGCAGGCGGCTACACCTTC.

The V call is TRBV27, the J call TRBJ1-1, with D perhaps TRBD1 (5 bases). The CDR3 covers 13 residues. V was clipped by 6 bases and J by 3 bases, with 11 bases between them. The germline gives CDR1 MNHEY, CDR2 SMNVEV (reference sequence). CDR3 bases: TGTGCCAGCAGCCCCAGGGTCTACACTGAAGCTTTCTTT. Encoded protein: CASSPRVYTEAFF.

The gene calls are TRBV27 and TRBJ1-1; perhaps TRBD1 as D (6 bases). Per germline, CDR1 MNHEY and CDR2 SMNVEV (reference sequence). The V end was cut by 4 bases, the J end by 1 base, with 7 bases between. The CDR3 is made up of 13 amino acids. The CDR3 region has the DNA TGTGCCAGCAGTTCAGGGGCGAACACTGAAGCTTTCTTT. Translating it yields CASSSGANTEAFF.

The chain uses TRBV6-5 and TRBJ2-3, with D maybe TRBD2 (5 bases). CDR1 is MNHEY and CDR2 is SVGAGI in the germline V gene. V was trimmed by 6 bases and J by 8 bases, leaving 12 bases between them. CDR3 size: 12 residues. CDR3 loop: CASRAPAGTQYF. In nucleotides, the CDR3 is TGTGCCAGCAGGGCCCCGGCGGGTACGCAGTATTTT.

The genes are TRBV4-2 and TRBJ2-1; D gene ambiguous. The CDR3 loop spans 14 amino acids. Germline assignment: CDR1 LGHNA and CDR2 YNFKEQ. Between the trimmed V and J ends, which lost 0 bases and 7 bases, there was a span of 10 bases. CDR3 sequence reads: CASSQDSGGNEQFF. DNA of the CDR3: TGTGCCAGCAGCCAAGATTCGGGTGGGAATGAGCAGTTCTTC.

The rearrangement joins TRBV5-4 to TRBJ2-4; 9 nucleotides align to TRBD1. The V gene end was trimmed by 0 bases and the J gene end by 8 bases; junction bases not matched to a gene: 9. The CDR3 is made up of 16 amino acids. The germline gives CDR1 SGHNT, CDR2 YYREEE (reference sequence). The CDR3 DNA reads TGTGCCAGCAGCTTGGGTCCGGGACAGGGTTTCGACATTCAGTACTTC. Translation gives CASSLGPGQGFDIQYF.

The chain uses TRBV5-1 and TRBJ2-7; D gene ambiguous. Germline-derived CDR1 and CDR2 are SGHRS and YFSETQ. The CDR3 extends over 13 amino acids. Trimming took off 0 bases at V and 4 bases at J, with 8 bases between the two ends. DNA for the CDR3: TGCGCCAGCAGCTTGGGGCAGAAATACGAGCAGTACTTC. It encodes CASSLGQKYEQYF.

The gene calls are TRBV10-3 and TRBJ2-1, with D tentatively TRBD2 (6 bases). Trimming took 6 bases from V and 5 from J, leaving 8 bases between them. CDR1 and CDR2 (germline): ENHRY, SYGVKD. The CDR3 is made up of 12 amino acids. CDR3 DNA sequence: TGTGCCATCAGGGGAGGAAACAATGAGCAGTTCTTC. Amino acids: CAIRGGNNEQFF.

The chain combines TRBV9 with TRBJ2-3; D unclear. CDR3 length: 13 amino acids. The germline V gene has CDR1 SGDLS and CDR2 YYNGEE. Trimming cost V 3 bases and J 3 bases, with 8 bases left between them. CDR3 in amino acids: CASSGLSTDTQYF. CDR3 sequence (DNA): TGTGCCAGCAGCGGACTCTCGACAGATACGCAGTATTTT.

The V call is TRBV6-1, the J call TRBJ2-3, with 7 bases lining up with TRBD1. The CDR3 extends over 13 amino acids. Germline V gives CDR1 MNHNS, CDR2 SASEGT. J lost 6 bases, V lost 6 bases, and 6 bases had no gene match. In DNA form, the CDR3 reads TGTGCCAGCAGCAAAGACAGGGCGGATACGCAGTATTTT. Protein sequence: CASSKDRADTQYF.

The CDR3 loop is CASSPLSGGAGDTQYF. In nucleotides, the CDR3 is TGTGCCAGCAGCCCCCTTAGCGGGGGGGCCGGAGATACGCAGTATTTT. The chain is built from TRBV5-4 and TRBJ2-3, with TRBD2 identical over 11 bases. The germline CDR1 and CDR2 sequences are SGHNT and YYREEE (reference sequence). The CDR3 has 16 residues. V dropped 4 bases and J dropped 5; count of bases not matched to a gene: 9. Complete variable domain (other parts from reference TRBV5-4 and TRBJ2-3): ETGVTQSPTHLIKTRGQQVTLRCSSQSGHNTVSWYQQALGQGPQFIFQYYREEENGRGNFPPRFSGLQFPNYSSELNVNALELDDSALYLCASSPLSGGAGDTQYFGPGTRLTVL.

This rearrangement joins TRBV6-1 to TRBJ1-2; 7 bases line up with TRBD1. Trimming took 4 bases from V and 2 from J; bases not matched to a gene: 4. Germline loops: CDR1 MNHNS, CDR2 SASEGT. There are 14 residues in the CDR3. CDR3 loop: CASSGTTGNYGYTF. The CDR3 DNA is TGTGCCAGCAGTGGAACGACAGGGAACTATGGCTACACCTTC.

This rearrangement joins TRBV7-6 to TRBJ1-5, with 7 bases matching TRBD1. Germline V gives CDR1 SGHVS, CDR2 FNYEAQ. The trim removed 3 bases at V and 4 bases at J, leaving 3 bases unmatched. CDR3 length equals 14 residues. CDR3 region: CASSFGDSNQPQHF. CDR3 coding DNA: TGTGCCAGCAGCTTTGGGGACAGTAATCAGCCCCAGCATTTT.

The chain links TRBV20-1 to TRBJ2-1; D is perhaps TRBD1 (5 bases). V lost 1 base and J 9 bases, leaving 7 bases between the germline ends. This CDR3 comprises 11 residues. Germline V CDR1 and CDR2: DFQATT, SNEGSKA (reference sequence). Written as DNA, the CDR3 is TGCAGTGCTAGAGTAAGGGGTGAGCAGTTCTTC. Amino acids: CSARVRGEQFF.

This sequence joins TRBV4-2 and TRBJ1-5; possible D gene TRBD1, 5 bases. The CDR3 has 15 residues. Germline values: CDR1 LGHNA, CDR2 YNFKEQ. Trimming left V 0 bases short and J 6 bases short, with 12 bases between. The CDR3 DNA reads as TGTGCCAGCAGCCAAGATTTAGGGGATGGTCAGCCCCAGCATTTT. Translated, it gives CASSQDLGDGQPQHF.

The chain joins TRBV18 to TRBJ1-1; no firm D call. Trimming cost V 2 bases and J 8 bases, with 12 bases left between them. Germline V gene sequence: CDR1 KGHSH, CDR2 LQKENI. The CDR3 covers 13 residues. CDR3 nucleotide sequence: TGTGCCAGCTCACCAGGAGAGAAAACAGAAGCTTTCTTT. Protein sequence: CASSPGEKTEAFF.

The CDR3 nucleotides read TGTGCCAGCAGCTCGATGACAGGGACTTTTGGTTCACCCCTCCACTTT. The encoded protein is CASSSMTGTFGSPLHF. V gene TRBV7-2 combines with J gene TRBJ1-6, with TRBD1 matching 7 bases. This CDR3 region has 16 residues. V was clipped by 4 bases and J by 9 bases; unmatched bases: 12. Germline lookup yields CDR1 SGHTA and CDR2 FQGNSA.

The chain uses TRBV7-3 and TRBJ2-3; tentative D call: TRBD2 (6 bases). Germline loops: CDR1 SGHTA, CDR2 FQGTGA. CDR3 size: 17 residues. The V gene lost 2 bases and the J gene lost 4 bases, with 19 bases spanning the gap. The CDR3 here is CASSLFGRGIASDTQYF. The CDR3 bases are TGTGCCAGCAGCTTATTTGGTCGGGGGATAGCGTCAGATACGCAGTATTTT. The full variable domain, completed using reference TRBV7-3 and TRBJ2-3, is GAGVSQTPSNKVTEKGKYVELRCDPISGHTALYWYRQSLGQGPEFLIYFQGTGAADDSGLPNDRFFAVRPEGSVSTLKIQRTERGDSAVYLCASSLFGRGIASDTQYFGPGTRLTVL.

The rearrangement links TRBV7-6 to TRBJ2-1; D is possibly TRBD2 (6 bases). The germline V and J ends were trimmed by 5 bases and 5 bases, with 16 bases remaining between them. The germline CDR1 and CDR2 sequences are SGHVS and FNYEAQ. The CDR3 contains 15 residues. Here the CDR3 reads CASSAYRDLDNEQFF. Written as DNA, the CDR3 is TGTGCCAGCAGCGCTTACCGGGACTTAGACAATGAGCAGTTCTTC.

The chain has TRBV6-5 and TRBJ2-3, with 7 positions matching TRBD2. The germline V gene encodes CDR1 MNHEY and CDR2 SVGAGI. The CDR3 covers 15 residues. Trimming took 2 bases from V and 4 from J; bases not matched to a gene: 6. The CDR3 DNA sequence: TGTGCCAGCAGTTACGGGGGAGGGGTCCCAGATACGCAGTATTTT. Translation: CASSYGGGVPDTQYF.

The chain combines TRBV9 with TRBJ2-1, with D maybe TRBD1 (5 bases). The CDR3 has 13 residues. Germline V gene lookup returns CDR1 SGDLS and CDR2 YYNGEE. V gave up 3 bases and J gave up 15 bases, with 19 bases separating them. This chain's CDR3 is CASSDRRLSLPFF. The CDR3 DNA sequence: TGTGCCAGCAGCGACAGGAGACTCTCCCTGCCGTTCTTC.

The chain joins TRBV29-1 to TRBJ1-4, with D perhaps TRBD1 (6 bases). The CDR3 is made up of 11 amino acids. Between the trimmed V and J ends, which lost 6 bases and 7 bases, there was a span of 9 bases. In germline, CDR1 is SQVTM, CDR2 ANQGSEA. The CDR3 region is CSVARGEKLFF. CDR3 nucleotides: TGCAGCGTCGCCAGGGGTGAAAAACTGTTTTTT.

The J gene is TRBJ1-3, the V gene TRBV10-3; D is perhaps TRBD1 (5 bases). V was pared by 4 bases and J by 2 bases, with 9 bases between. The germline gives CDR1 ENHRY, CDR2 SYGVKD. The CDR3 is 14 residues long. CDR3 amino acids: CAISGTPAGNTIYF. CDR3 DNA: TGTGCCATCAGTGGGACACCAGCTGGAAACACCATATATTTT.

The chain couples TRBV7-3 to TRBJ2-1; 8 bases map to TRBD2. This CDR3 is 13 amino acids long. Germline V gene data show CDR1 as SGHTA and CDR2 as FQGTGA. The V and J ends lost 4 bases and 7 bases, in that order; junction bases with no gene match: 3. The CDR3 nucleotides are TGTGCCAGCAGCTCCAGCGGGGGTAATGAGCAGTTCTTC. The encoded protein is CASSSSGGNEQFF.

This chain uses TRBV18 with TRBJ2-7, with D possibly matching TRBD1 (5 bases). V lost 3 bases to trimming and J lost 3 bases, with 9 bases between them. This CDR3 region has 13 residues. The germline CDR1 and CDR2 sequences are KGHSH and LQKENI. CDR3 sequence reads: CASSPDINYEQYF. The CDR3 DNA is TGTGCCAGCTCACCGGACATAAACTACGAGCAGTACTTC.

This clone has a handful of counts. The chain recombines TRBV19 with TRBJ1-2; 8 nucleotides match TRBD1. The germline V gene has CDR1 LNHDA and CDR2 SQIVND (reference sequence). The CDR3 runs to 16 residues. V was pared by 5 bases and J by 4 bases, with 12 bases of the junction left unmatched. The CDR3 reads CASSPAGQGLGYGYTF. In DNA, the CDR3 is TGTGCCAGTAGTCCCGCCGGACAGGGCTTGGGCTATGGCTACACCTTC. Full variable domain (remainder filled in from reference TRBV19 and TRBJ1-2): DGGITQSPKYLFRKEGQNVTLSCEQNLNHDAMYWYRQDPGQGLRLIYYSQIVNDFQKGDIAEGYSVSREKKESFPLTVTSAQKNPTAFYLCASSPAGQGLGYGYTFGSGTRLTVV.